The T cell receptor (beta chain) described here comes from a study of cytomegalovirus exposure and HLA in healthy donors. Across the whole study: Around 80 million unique TCR sequences came from HLA-typed donors in an early release. Broader study findings: The study assumed roughly uniform donor sequencing depth for presence/absence analyses. One cluster of highly shared sequence variants probably arose as a sequencing artifact. Common viral pathogens (according to a later analysis) appeared linked to several of the most significant clusters.

The V end was cut by 5 bases, the J end by 7 bases, with 8 bases between. CDR3 length equals 11 residues. The germline V gene has CDR1 SEHNR and CDR2 FQNEAQ (reference sequence). With respect to this clone: Its antigen is still unknown.

Primers: 60 Vbeta forward and 13 Jbeta reverse. Sequenced by immunoSEQ multiplex PCR; TCRdb stores in-frame clones only, minus some. The sample has roughly 140,000 clones, about 79% seen once; the top ten hold more than 2.5%. This sequence originates from a male donor in good health and CMV-seronegative. Sample: PBMCs. V gene TRBV7-9 combines with J gene TRBJ1-1; the D is unclear. CDR3 DNA: TGTGCCAGCAGCCGGGGATGTGAAGCTTTCTTT. Its translation is CASSRGCEAFF.